This TCR beta chain stems from a study of blood T cell repertoires in COVID-19. Overall study: Some COVID-19 samples were acute and others convalescent; all came from the United States, Italy and Spain.

In the original workflow: It was from reference gene primer amplification that nucleated cell counts were estimated. Sequenced by immunoSEQ multiplex PCR; TCRdb stores in-frame clones only, minus some. The D gene and trimming were derived from the DNA, and the V and J assignments and clone size from that table. The sample records more than 350,000 clones, over 75% being singletons. The CDR3 has 14 amino acids. Germline CDR1 is MDHEN and CDR2 is SYDVKM. V lost 5 bases and J lost 6, with 17 bases in between. The chain has TRBV28 and TRBJ2-7, with unresolved D. The specimen sequenced was peripheral blood. The source is a woman in her 30s with COVID-19, enrolled during active disease. The chain's CDR3 is CASSEVRKPIEQYF. In DNA, the CDR3 is TGTGCCAGCAGTGAGGTCCGGAAGCCGATCGAGCAGTACTTC.